Listed below are T cell receptor beta chains from one sample, sequenced in a study of blood T cells in healthy people across ages. TCRdb reanalysed the 5' RACE reads using MiXCR and keeps one entry per CDR3 protein. The sample includes approximately 1,000,000 distinct CDR3 sequences, 35% to 40% of them seen just once. The sequencing sample was made of blood. The receptors stem from a man younger than 35 in good health. The conserved cysteine and the conserved F or W are not part of the CDR3 here.

j_call v_call cdr3_aa
TRBJ1-2 TRBV20-1 SARGPAGKYGYT
TRBJ1-1 TRBV2 ASRGAEAF
TRBJ1-1 TRBV4-2 ASSPDRGRERTEAF
TRBJ1-1 TRBV4-3 ASSQEQGGTEAF
. TRBV5-1 ASSWGTGEFEQY
TRBJ1-4 TRBV7-2 ASSLDLGSEKLF
TRBJ1-1 TRBV7-9 ASSPPTGPGTEAF
TRBJ2-6 TRBV20-1 SARAGGFGANVLT
TRBJ2-5 TRBV7-2 ASTNLGTQY
TRBJ2-2 TRBV24-1 ATSGQGQLNEVDTGELF
TRBJ2-3 TRBV14 ASSHGGRPTDTQY
TRBJ1-5 TRBV5-5 AGSLGGSFIQPQH
TRBJ2-4 TRBV21-1 ASSILPGVKNIQY
TRBJ1-5 TRBV3-1 ASSQDVAENQPQH
TRBJ2-1 TRBV28 ASSFPEYNEQF
TRBJ1-2 TRBV12-3/TRBV12-4 ASSWAGRNYGYT
TRBJ1-4 TRBV6-5 ASSYSPSTGAGEKLF
TRBJ1-5 TRBV2 ASMRGSNQPQH
TRBJ2-5 TRBV20-1 SARYRGTQETQY
TRBJ1-5 TRBV28 ASSLKPGRLYSNQPQH
TRBJ2-3 TRBV4-3 ASSPGTSGSSTDTQY
TRBJ2-1 TRBV24-1 ATSDARAAYNEQF
TRBJ2-7 TRBV6-5 ASSYYLSGGLNEQY
TRBJ2-5 TRBV12-3/TRBV12-4 ASSLGLAGTETQY
TRBJ1-1 TRBV27 ASSPSRDTEAF
TRBJ2-2 TRBV27 ASQILGTSLAGELF
TRBJ1-2 TRBV6-5 ASSYNPDNYGYT
TRBJ1-5 TRBV20-1 SVSGQGAIGNQPQH
TRBJ2-1 TRBV7-2 ASSLGAGSIEQF
TRBJ2-2 TRBV11-2 ASSLEQGAGELF
TRBJ2-5 TRBV2 ASRGLGETQY
TRBJ1-2 TRBV7-9 ASSLLNSGGDYT
TRBJ1-1 TRBV12-3/TRBV12-4 ASSPRTEGEAF
TRBJ2-5 TRBV29-1 SVEDLGTKETQY
TRBJ1-5 TRBV20-1 SAFIHSNQPQH
TRBJ2-3 TRBV25-1 ASSTSYRDTQY
TRBJ1-4 TRBV7-9 ASRGTGGKEKLF